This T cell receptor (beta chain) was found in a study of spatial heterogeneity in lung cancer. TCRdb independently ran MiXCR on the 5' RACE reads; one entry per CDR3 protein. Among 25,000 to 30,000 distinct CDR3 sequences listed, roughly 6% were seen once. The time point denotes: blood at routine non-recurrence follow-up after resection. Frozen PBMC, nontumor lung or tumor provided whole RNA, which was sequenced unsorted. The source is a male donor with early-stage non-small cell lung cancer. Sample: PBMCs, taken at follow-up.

CDR3 DNA sequence: TGTGCCAGCAGCCAGCCCCCCCATGGCCATGGCTACACCTTC. Translated: CASSQPPHGHGYTF. The chain couples TRBV14 to TRBJ1-2; D unresolved. The CDR3 consists of 14 residues. Trimming left V 3 bases short and J 6 bases short, with 14 bases between. The germline gives CDR1 SGHDN, CDR2 FVKESK.